A single sample is the source of the 19 T cell receptor beta chains below, sequenced in a study of blood T cell repertoires in COVID-19. Clones were sequenced by immunoSEQ multiplex PCR, and TCRdb holds only the in-frame ones, with some missing. The profile covers hundreds of thousands of clones, with 83% appearing a single time and roughly 2.6% taken by the ten largest. The source material was peripheral blood. The receptors were gathered from a woman between 40 and 50 years old with active or convalescent COVID-19.

V usage is TRBV23-1 and J usage is TRBJ1-2, with D uncertain. TRBV23-1 counts as an open reading frame of uncertain function. V was trimmed by 7 bases and J by 1 base, leaving 10 bases between them. The CDR3 loop spans 13 amino acids. CDR3 protein: CASTLESNYGYTF. CDR3 sequence (DNA): TGCGCCAGCACGCTAGAGAGTAACTATGGCTACACCTTC.

This chain uses TRBV4-2 with TRBJ1-4, with 7 nucleotides matching TRBD1. From germline, CDR1 is LGHNA and CDR2 YNFKEQ. The CDR3 has 14 residues. Losses at the gene ends were 1 base for V and 5 bases for J; bases not matched to a gene: 1. CDR3 amino acids: CASSQGQGNEKLFF. CDR3 sequence (DNA): TGTGCCAGCAGCCAAGGACAGGGAAATGAAAAACTGTTTTTT.

J is TRBJ2-5 and V is TRBV11-3; 7 bases align to TRBD1. The germline V gene has CDR1 SGHNT and CDR2 YENEEA. The CDR3 is made up of 14 amino acids. J lost 4 bases, V lost 0 bases, and 2 bases had no gene match. Here the CDR3 reads CASSLEGTVETQYF. The CDR3 DNA follows: TGTGCCAGCAGCTTAGAGGGGACAGTAGAGACCCAGTACTTC.

The V gene is TRBV3-1 (or the pseudogene TRBV3-2), the J gene TRBJ1-1; 7 nucleotides line up with TRBD1. The CDR3 spans 14 residues. The V and J ends lost 3 bases and 5 bases, in that order; junction bases with no gene match: 6. From germline, CDR1 is LGHDT and CDR2 YNNKEL (reference sequence). The CDR3, as DNA: TGTGCCAGCAGCCACCACAGGGGTAGGACTGAAGCTTTCTTT. It yields the protein CASSHHRGRTEAFF.

V gene TRBV4-1 combines with J gene TRBJ1-1; D perhaps matches TRBD1 (5 bases). The V end was cut by 2 bases, the J end by 7 bases, with 11 bases between. The CDR3 is 13 residues long. Germline V gives CDR1 MGHRA, CDR2 YSYEKL. The DNA of the CDR3 is TGCGCCAGCAGCCAAAGGGGCGGCTTTGAAGCTTTCTTT. Residues: CASSQRGGFEAFF.

This clone was picked up a small number of times. This chain's CDR3 is CASSLTGDSNQPQHF. The CDR3 DNA reads TGTGCCAGCAGTTTAACCGGGGATAGCAATCAGCCCCAGCATTTT. V and J are TRBV27 and TRBJ1-5; D remains ambiguous. Germline values: CDR1 MNHEY, CDR2 SMNVEV (reference sequence). The CDR3 covers 15 residues. Trimming took off 2 bases at V and 0 bases at J, with 8 bases between the two ends.

The rearrangement links TRBV5-4 to TRBJ1-2; 9 bases agree with TRBD1. Trimming cost V 0 bases and J 8 bases; bases outside gene matches: 8. The CDR3 length is 15 residues. Germline V gives CDR1 SGHNT, CDR2 YYREEE (reference sequence). The CDR3 reads CASSLAGQGGSGYTF. The CDR3 region has the DNA TGTGCCAGCAGCTTGGCGGGACAGGGAGGAAGCGGCTACACCTTC.

The chain is built from TRBV7-9 and TRBJ1-5; D uncertain. The CDR3 consists of 16 residues. The V gene lost 5 bases and the J gene lost 0 bases, with 14 bases spanning the gap. Germline-derived CDR1 and CDR2 are SEHNR and FQNEAQ (reference sequence). The CDR3 nucleotides read TGTGCCAGCAGCCCCGCCACAGACTATAGCAATCAGCCCCAGCATTTT. This encodes CASSPATDYSNQPQHF. Complete variable domain (other parts from reference TRBV7-9 and TRBJ1-5): DTGVSQNPRHKITKRGQNVTFRCDPISEHNRLYWYRQTLGQGPEFLTYFQNEAQLEKSRLLSDRFSAERPKGSFSTLEIQRTEQGDSAMYLCASSPATDYSNQPQHFGDGTRLSIL.

CDR3 nucleotides: TGTGCCAGCAGCTTACGGCGGGGGACAATCACTGAAGCTTTCTTT. As protein: CASSLRRGTITEAFF. This chain links TRBV7-2 with TRBJ1-1; TRBD1 is a possible D gene (6 bases). Germline V gene lookup returns CDR1 SGHTA and CDR2 FQGNSA. The ends were cut back, 2 bases at V and 4 bases at J, with 14 bases in the middle. The CDR3 runs 15 residues.

The gene calls are TRBV7-2 and TRBJ1-2; 10 bases fit TRBD1. V shed 2 bases, J shed 6 bases, and the junction held 6 bases outside the gene matches. CDR1 and CDR2 (germline): SGHTA, FQGNSA. This CDR3 has 15 amino acids. CDR3 in amino acids: CASSLFGGTGDGYTF. In nucleotides, the CDR3 is TGTGCCAGCAGCTTATTTGGCGGGACAGGGGATGGCTACACCTTC.

The rearrangement links TRBV2 to TRBJ2-2, with TRBD2 matching 7 bases. The CDR3 contains 14 residues. Germline V lookup: CDR1 SNHLY, CDR2 FYNNEI. The ends lost 7 bases at V and 2 bases at J; junction bases unmatched: 4. The CDR3 DNA reads TGTGCCAGCATGGGGGGGAGCAACACCGGGGAGCTGTTTTTT. As protein: CASMGGSNTGELFF.

CDR3 sequence: CASSLEAGFEQYF. The CDR3, as DNA: TGCGCCAGCAGCTTGGAGGCAGGGTTCGAGCAGTACTTC. The rearrangement joins TRBV5-1 to TRBJ2-7; D is possibly TRBD1 (5 bases). The V end was cut by 0 bases, the J end by 6 bases, with 10 bases between. The germline V gene encodes CDR1 SGHRS and CDR2 YFSETQ. The CDR3 loop spans 13 amino acids.

This chain links TRBV2 with TRBJ2-7, with 8 nucleotides matching TRBD1. The germline gives CDR1 SNHLY, CDR2 FYNNEI. J lost 5 bases, V lost 7 bases, and 7 bases had no gene match. This CDR3 is built from 13 residues. CDR3 region: CASTLDRDHEQYF. The DNA of the CDR3 is TGTGCCAGCACTCTGGACAGGGACCACGAGCAGTACTTC.

The chain links TRBV4-2 to TRBJ2-7; D not resolved. This CDR3 is built from 11 residues. V gave up 0 bases and J gave up 7 bases, with 4 bases separating them. Per the germline V gene, CDR1 is LGHNA and CDR2 is YNFKEQ. The DNA of the CDR3 is TGTGCCAGCAGCCAAGAGCGAGAGCAGTACTTC. Translated: CASSQEREQYF.

This chain links TRBV27 with TRBJ1-2, with D perhaps TRBD1 (5 bases). V shed 3 bases and J shed 6 bases, with 11 bases lying between them. Germline V gives CDR1 MNHEY, CDR2 SMNVEV (reference sequence). The CDR3 runs 13 residues. The CDR3 coding sequence is TGTGCCAGCAGTTTCCAGGGTGGGGATGGCTACACCTTC. Residues: CASSFQGGDGYTF.

This clone has more than one count but fewer than ten. The chain links TRBV27 to TRBJ1-2, with no clear D. The CDR3 extends over 14 amino acids. V shed 5 bases and J shed 0 bases, with 10 bases lying between them. CDR1 is MNHEY, CDR2 SMNVEV, per germline (reference sequence). In DNA form, the CDR3 reads TGTGCCAGCAGTCATACAGCAGCTAACTATGGCTACACCTTC. This sequence encodes CASSHTAANYGYTF.

The chain employs TRBV4-3 and TRBJ2-2; no clear D. V lost 0 bases to trimming and J lost 0 bases, with 5 bases between them. Germline V gene sequence: CDR1 LGHNA, CDR2 YSLEER. The CDR3 consists of 15 residues. CDR3 nucleotide sequence: TGCGCCAGCAGCCAAGATGGCACGAACACCGGGGAGCTGTTTTTT. Translated, it gives CASSQDGTNTGELFF.

The rearrangement links TRBV27 to TRBJ1-1, with 7 bases identical to TRBD1. Trimming cost V 9 bases and J 0 bases; bases outside gene matches: 4. Germline CDR1 is MNHEY and CDR2 is SMNVEV (reference sequence). CDR3 length: 13 residues. DNA for the CDR3: TGTGCCAGGTCGGACAGGATGAACACTGAAGCTTTCTTT. Protein product: CARSDRMNTEAFF.

The table lists this clone with a few counts. The chain is built from TRBV24-1 and TRBJ1-5, with a possible D match to TRBD1 (6 bases). Trimming pared 3 bases from V and 9 bases from J, leaving 17 bases between. In germline, CDR1 is KGHDR, CDR2 SFDVKD. The CDR3 has 15 residues. CDR3 amino acids: CATSDATDLRGPQHF. The CDR3 nucleotides read TGTGCCACCAGTGATGCTACAGACCTCAGGGGGCCCCAGCATTTT.